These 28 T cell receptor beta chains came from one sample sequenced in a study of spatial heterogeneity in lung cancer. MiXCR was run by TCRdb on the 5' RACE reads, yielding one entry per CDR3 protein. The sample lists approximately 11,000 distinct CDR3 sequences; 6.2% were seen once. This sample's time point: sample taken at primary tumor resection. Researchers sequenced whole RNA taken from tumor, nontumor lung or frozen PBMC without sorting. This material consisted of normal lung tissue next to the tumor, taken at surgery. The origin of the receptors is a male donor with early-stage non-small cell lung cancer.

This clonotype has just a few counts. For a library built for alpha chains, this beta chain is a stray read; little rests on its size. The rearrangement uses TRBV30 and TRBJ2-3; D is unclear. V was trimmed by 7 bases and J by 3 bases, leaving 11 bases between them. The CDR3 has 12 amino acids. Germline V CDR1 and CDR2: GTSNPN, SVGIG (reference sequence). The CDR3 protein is CALERQTDTQYF. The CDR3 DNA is TGTGCCTTGGAGAGGCAAACAGATACGCAGTATTTT. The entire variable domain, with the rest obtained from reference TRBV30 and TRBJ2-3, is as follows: SQTIHQWPATLVQPVGSPLSLECTVEGTSNPNLYWYRQAAGRGLQLLFYSVGIGQISSEVPQNLSASRPQDRQFILSSKKLLLSDSGFYLCALERQTDTQYFGPGTRLTVL.

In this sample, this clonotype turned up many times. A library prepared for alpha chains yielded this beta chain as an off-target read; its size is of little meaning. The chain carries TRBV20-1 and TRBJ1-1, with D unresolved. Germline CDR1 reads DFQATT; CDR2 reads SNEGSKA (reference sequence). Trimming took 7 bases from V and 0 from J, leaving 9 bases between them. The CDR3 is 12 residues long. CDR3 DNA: TGCAGTGGTCAAAAACTGAACACTGAAGCTTTCTTT. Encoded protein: CSGQKLNTEAFF.

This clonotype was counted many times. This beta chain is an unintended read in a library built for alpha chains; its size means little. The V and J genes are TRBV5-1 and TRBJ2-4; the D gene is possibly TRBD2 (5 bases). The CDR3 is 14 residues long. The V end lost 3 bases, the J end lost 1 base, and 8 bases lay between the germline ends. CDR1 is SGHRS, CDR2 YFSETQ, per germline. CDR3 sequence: CASSSDLAKNIQYF. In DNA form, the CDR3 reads TGCGCCAGCAGCTCGGACTTGGCCAAAAACATTCAGTACTTC.

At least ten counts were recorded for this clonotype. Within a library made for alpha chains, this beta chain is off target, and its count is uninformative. CDR3 sequence reads: CASSHTGGGATEAFF. CDR3 coding DNA: TGTGCCAGCAGCCACACCGGTGGGGGGGCGACTGAAGCTTTCTTT. This sequence joins TRBV7-3 and TRBJ1-1, with a weak D call TRBD1 (6 bases). The CDR3 extends over 15 amino acids. V was trimmed by 5 bases and J by 5 bases, leaving 18 bases between them. CDR1 and CDR2 (germline): SGHTA, FQGTGA.

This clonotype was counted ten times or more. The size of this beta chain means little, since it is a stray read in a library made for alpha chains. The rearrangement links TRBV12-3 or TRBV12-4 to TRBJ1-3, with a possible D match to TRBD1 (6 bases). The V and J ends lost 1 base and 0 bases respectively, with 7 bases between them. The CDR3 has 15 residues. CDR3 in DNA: TGTGCCAGCAGTTTAGGGGACAACTCTGGAAACACCATATATTTT. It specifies CASSLGDNSGNTIYF.

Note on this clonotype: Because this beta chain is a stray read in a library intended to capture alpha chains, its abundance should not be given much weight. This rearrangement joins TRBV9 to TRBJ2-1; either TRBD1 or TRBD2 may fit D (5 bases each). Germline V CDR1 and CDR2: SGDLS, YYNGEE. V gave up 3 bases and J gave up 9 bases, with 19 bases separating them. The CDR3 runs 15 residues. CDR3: CASSAGTTSFGEQFF. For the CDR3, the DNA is TGTGCCAGCAGCGCCGGGACCACCTCTTTTGGTGAGCAGTTCTTC.

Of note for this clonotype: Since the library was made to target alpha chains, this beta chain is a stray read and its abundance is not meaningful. CDR3 nucleotide sequence: TGTGCCAGCAGTTTGCCCACTAGCGGCTCAGAGACCCAGTACTTC. It specifies CASSLPTSGSETQYF. The chain joins TRBV7-2 to TRBJ2-5; TRBD2 matches 8 bases. The V segment lost 6 bases and the J segment 4 bases; nucleotides outside the gene matches: 10. The CDR3 is made up of 15 amino acids. Germline CDR1 is SGHTA and CDR2 is FQGNSA.

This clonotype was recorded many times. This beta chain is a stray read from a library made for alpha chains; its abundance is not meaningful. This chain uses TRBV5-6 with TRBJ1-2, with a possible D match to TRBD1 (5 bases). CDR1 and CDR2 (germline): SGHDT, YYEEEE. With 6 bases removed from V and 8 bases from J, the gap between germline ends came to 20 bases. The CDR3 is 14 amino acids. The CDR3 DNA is TGTGCCAGCACCCCCGATCAGGCCCGGGGGGGCTACACCTTC. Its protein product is CASTPDQARGGYTF.

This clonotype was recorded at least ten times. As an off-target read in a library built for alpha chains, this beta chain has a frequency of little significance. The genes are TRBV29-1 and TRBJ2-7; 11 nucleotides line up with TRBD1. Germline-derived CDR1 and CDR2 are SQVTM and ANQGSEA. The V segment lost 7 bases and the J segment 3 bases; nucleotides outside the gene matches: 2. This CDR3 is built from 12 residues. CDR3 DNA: TGCAGCGCCGGGACAGGGGGCTACGAGCAGTACTTC. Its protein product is CSAGTGGYEQYF.

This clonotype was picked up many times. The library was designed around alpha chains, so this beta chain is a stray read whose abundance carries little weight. CDR3: CSVEVGRGYEQYF. The DNA of the CDR3 is TGCAGCGTTGAAGTCGGCAGGGGATACGAGCAGTACTTC. V is TRBV29-1 and J is TRBJ2-7; perhaps TRBD1 as D (6 bases). Germline values: CDR1 SQVTM, CDR2 ANQGSEA. Trimming cost V 1 base and J 4 bases, with 11 bases left between them. The CDR3 is 13 residues long.

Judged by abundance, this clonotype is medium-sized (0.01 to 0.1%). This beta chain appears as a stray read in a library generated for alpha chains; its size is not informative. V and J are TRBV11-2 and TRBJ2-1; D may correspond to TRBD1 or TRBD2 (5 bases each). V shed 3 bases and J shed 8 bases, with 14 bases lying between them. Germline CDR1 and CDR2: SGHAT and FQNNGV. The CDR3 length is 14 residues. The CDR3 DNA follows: TGTGCCAGCAGCTTCACGGCAGGGACGGATGAGCAGTTCTTC. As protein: CASSFTAGTDEQFF.

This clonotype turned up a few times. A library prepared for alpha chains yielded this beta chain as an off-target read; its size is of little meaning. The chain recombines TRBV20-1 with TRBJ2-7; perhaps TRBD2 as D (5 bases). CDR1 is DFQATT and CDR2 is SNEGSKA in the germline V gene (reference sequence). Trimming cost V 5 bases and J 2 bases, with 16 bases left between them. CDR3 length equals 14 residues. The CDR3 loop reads CSAYKGGGTYEQYF. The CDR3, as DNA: TGCAGTGCTTATAAGGGCGGAGGAACCTACGAGCAGTACTTC.

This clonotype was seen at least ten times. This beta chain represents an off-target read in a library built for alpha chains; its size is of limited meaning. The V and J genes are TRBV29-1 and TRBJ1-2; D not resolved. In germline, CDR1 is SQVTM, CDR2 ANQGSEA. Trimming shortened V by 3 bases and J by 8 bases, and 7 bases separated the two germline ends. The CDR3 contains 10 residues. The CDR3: CSVEGPGYTF. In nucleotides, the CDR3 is TGCAGCGTTGAGGGCCCCGGCTACACCTTC.

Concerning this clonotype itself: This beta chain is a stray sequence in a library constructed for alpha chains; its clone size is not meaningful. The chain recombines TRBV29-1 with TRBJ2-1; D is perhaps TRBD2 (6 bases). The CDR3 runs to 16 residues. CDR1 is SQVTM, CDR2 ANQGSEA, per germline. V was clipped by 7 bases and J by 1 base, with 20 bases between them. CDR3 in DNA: TGCAGCGGTGGGGGTTCCGGGAGAGCATCCTACAATGAGCAGTTCTTC. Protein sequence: CSGGGSGRASYNEQFF.

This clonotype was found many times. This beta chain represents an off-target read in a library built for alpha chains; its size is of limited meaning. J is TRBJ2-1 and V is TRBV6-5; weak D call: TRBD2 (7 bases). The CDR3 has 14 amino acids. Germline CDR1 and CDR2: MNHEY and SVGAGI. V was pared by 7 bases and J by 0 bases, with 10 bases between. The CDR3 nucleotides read TGTGCCAGCAAGCGGGACAACTCCTACAATGAGCAGTTCTTC. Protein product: CASKRDNSYNEQFF.

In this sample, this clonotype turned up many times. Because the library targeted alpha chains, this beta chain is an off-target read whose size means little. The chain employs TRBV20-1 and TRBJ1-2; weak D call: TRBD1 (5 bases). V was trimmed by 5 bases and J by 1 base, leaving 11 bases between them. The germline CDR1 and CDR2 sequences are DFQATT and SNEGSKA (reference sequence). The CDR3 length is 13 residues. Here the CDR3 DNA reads TGCAGTGCTGGCGGGAGGGGTAACTATGGCTACACCTTC. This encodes CSAGGRGNYGYTF.

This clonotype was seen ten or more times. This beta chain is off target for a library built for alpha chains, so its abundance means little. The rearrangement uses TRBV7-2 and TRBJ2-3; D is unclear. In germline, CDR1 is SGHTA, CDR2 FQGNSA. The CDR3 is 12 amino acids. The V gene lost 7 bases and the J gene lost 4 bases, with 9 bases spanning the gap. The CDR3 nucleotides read TGTGCCAGCACCCCTTCGGCAGATACGCAGTATTTT. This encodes CASTPSADTQYF.

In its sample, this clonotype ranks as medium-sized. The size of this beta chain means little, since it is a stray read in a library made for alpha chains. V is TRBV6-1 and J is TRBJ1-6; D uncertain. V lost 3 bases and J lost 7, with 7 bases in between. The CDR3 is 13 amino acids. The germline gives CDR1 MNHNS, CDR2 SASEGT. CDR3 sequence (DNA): TGTGCCAGCAGTGACCTGGGAAATTCACCCCTCCACTTT. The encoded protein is CASSDLGNSPLHF.

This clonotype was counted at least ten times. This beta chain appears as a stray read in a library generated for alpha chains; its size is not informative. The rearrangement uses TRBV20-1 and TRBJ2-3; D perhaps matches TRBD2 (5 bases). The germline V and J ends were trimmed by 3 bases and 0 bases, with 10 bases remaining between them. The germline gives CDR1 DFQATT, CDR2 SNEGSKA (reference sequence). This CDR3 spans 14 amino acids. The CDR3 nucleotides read TGCAGTGCTAGGCCGGACTCTAGCACAGATACGCAGTATTTT. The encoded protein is CSARPDSSTDTQYF.

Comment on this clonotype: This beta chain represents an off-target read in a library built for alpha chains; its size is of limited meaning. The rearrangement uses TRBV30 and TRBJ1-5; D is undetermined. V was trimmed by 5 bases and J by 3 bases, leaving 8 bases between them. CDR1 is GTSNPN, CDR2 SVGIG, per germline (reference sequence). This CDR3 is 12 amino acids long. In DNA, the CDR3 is TGTGCCTGGGGCGGGAACAATCAGCCCCAGCATTTT. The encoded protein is CAWGGNNQPQHF.

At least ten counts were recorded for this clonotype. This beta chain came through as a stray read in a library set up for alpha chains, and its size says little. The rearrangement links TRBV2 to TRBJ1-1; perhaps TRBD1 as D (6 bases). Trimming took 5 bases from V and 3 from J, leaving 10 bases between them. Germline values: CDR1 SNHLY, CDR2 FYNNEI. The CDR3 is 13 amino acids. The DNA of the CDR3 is TGTGCCAGCAGTTCACAGGGAGACACTGAAGCTTTCTTT. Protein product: CASSSQGDTEAFF.

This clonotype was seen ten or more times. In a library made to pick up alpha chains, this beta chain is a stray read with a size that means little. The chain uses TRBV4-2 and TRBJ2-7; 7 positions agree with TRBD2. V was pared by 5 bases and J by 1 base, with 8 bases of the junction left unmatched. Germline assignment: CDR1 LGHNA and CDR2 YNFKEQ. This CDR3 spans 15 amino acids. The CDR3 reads CASSGGLAESYEQYF. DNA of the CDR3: TGTGCCAGCAGCGGAGGCCTAGCGGAATCCTACGAGCAGTACTTC.

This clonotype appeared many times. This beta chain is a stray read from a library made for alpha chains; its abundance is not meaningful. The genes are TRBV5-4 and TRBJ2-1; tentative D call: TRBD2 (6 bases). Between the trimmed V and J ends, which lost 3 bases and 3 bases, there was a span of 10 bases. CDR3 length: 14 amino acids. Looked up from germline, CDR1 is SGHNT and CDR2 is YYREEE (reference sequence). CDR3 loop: CASSSPGLYNEQFF. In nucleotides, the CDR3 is TGTGCCAGCAGCTCACCGGGACTCTACAATGAGCAGTTCTTC.

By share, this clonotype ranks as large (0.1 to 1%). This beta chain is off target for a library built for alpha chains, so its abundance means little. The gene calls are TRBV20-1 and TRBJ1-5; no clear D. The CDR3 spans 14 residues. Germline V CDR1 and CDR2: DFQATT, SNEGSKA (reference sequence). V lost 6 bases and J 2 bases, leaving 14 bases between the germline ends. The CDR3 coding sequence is TGCAGTGCAATAGCGGGCTGGGGCAATCAGCCCCAGCATTTT. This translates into CSAIAGWGNQPQHF.

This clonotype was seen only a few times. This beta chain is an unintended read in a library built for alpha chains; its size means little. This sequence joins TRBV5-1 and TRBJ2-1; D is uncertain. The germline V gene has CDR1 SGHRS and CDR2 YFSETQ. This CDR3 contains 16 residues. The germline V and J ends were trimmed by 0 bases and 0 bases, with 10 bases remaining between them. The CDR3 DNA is TGCGCCAGCAGCTTGGGAGCTGCGAGCTCCTACAATGAGCAGTTCTTC. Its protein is CASSLGAASSYNEQFF. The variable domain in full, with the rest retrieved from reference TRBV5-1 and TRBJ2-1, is KAGVTQTPRYLIKTRGQQVTLSCSPISGHRSVSWYQQTPGQGLQFLFEYFSETQRNKGNFPGRFSGRQFSNSRSEMNVSTLELGDSALYLCASSLGAASSYNEQFFGPGTRLTVL.

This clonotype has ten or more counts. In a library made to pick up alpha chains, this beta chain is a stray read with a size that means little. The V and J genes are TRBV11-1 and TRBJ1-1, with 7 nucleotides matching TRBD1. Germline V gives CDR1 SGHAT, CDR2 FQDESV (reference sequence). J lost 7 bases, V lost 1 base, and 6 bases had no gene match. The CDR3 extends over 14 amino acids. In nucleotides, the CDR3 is TGTGCCAGCAGCTTAGGGGGACAGCCCCTTGAAGCTTTCTTT. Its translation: CASSLGGQPLEAFF.

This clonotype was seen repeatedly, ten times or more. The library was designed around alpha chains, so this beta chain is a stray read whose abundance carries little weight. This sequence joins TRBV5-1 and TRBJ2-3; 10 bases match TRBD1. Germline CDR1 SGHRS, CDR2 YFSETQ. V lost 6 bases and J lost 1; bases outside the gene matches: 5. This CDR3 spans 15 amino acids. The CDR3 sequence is CASKQGQGGTDTQYF. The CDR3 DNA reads TGCGCCAGCAAGCAAGGACAGGGGGGCACAGATACGCAGTATTTT.

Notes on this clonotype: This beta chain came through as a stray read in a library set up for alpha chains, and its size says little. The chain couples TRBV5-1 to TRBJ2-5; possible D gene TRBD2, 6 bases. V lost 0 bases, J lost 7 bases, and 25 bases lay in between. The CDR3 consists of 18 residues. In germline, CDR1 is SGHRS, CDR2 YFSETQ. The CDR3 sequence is CASSLDGGLGTKKGTQYF. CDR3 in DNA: TGCGCCAGCAGCTTGGATGGGGGGTTAGGTACAAAGAAAGGGACCCAGTACTTC.